These 21 T cell receptor beta chains were all obtained from the same sample, sequenced in a study of cytomegalovirus exposure and HLA in healthy donors. Here immunoSEQ multiplex PCR was the method, and the copy in TCRdb shows in-frame clones only, minus some. The table has about 150,000 clones, about 94% seen once. The material sequenced was PBMCs. These receptors were taken from a young man in good health and CMV-seropositive.

This chain connects TRBV27 to TRBJ2-1; TRBD1 agrees at 8 bases. The V and J ends lost 6 bases and 3 bases, in that order; junction bases with no gene match: 7. Germline V CDR1 and CDR2: MNHEY, SMNVEV (reference sequence). The CDR3 sequence is 15 residues long. CDR3 region: CASSPRTGIYNEQFF. CDR3 DNA sequence: TGTGCCAGCAGCCCCCGGACAGGGATCTACAATGAGCAGTTCTTC.

This clone was found a few times. This chain connects TRBV11-2 to TRBJ2-7; 7 nucleotides match TRBD2. The CDR3 sequence is 14 residues long. Germline V gene sequence: CDR1 SGHAT, CDR2 FQNNGV. V lost 0 bases and J lost 2; bases outside the gene matches: 1. As DNA, the CDR3 is TGTGCCAGCAGCTTAGAACGGGGGGCCTACGAGCAGTACTTC. Protein product: CASSLERGAYEQYF.

This clone was seen only once. The V and J genes are TRBV21-1 and TRBJ1-6; TRBD1, the D gene given by the table, was not confirmed from the DNA. TRBV21-1 is annotated as a pseudogene. The CDR3 contains 16 residues. DNA of the CDR3: TGTGCCAGCAGCCCACGCCGGACAGGGGGAGAATCACCCCTCCACTTT. This sequence encodes CASSPRRTGGESPLHF.

J is TRBJ1-6 and V is TRBV2, with TRBD1 matching over 9 bases. V was clipped by 5 bases and J by 7 bases; unmatched bases: 6. CDR1 and CDR2 (germline): SNHLY, FYNNEI. CDR3 length: 15 residues. For the CDR3, the DNA is TGTGCCAGCAGTCGATCGGGACAGGGAAATTCACCCCTCCACTTT. This sequence encodes CASSRSGQGNSPLHF. The full variable domain, with the rest looked up from reference TRBV2 and TRBJ1-6, is EPEVTQTPSHQVTQMGQEVILRCVPISNHLYFYWYRQILGQKVEFLVSFYNNEISEKSEIFDDQFSVERPDGSNFTLKIRSTKLEDSAMYFCASSRSGQGNSPLHFGNGTRLTVT.

This clone showed up just once. The chain is built from TRBV10-3 and TRBJ2-2, with 8 nucleotides matching TRBD2. Germline V CDR1 and CDR2: ENHRY, SYGVKD. The CDR3 runs to 17 residues. With V trimmed by 0 bases and J by 5 bases, 8 bases remained unmatched. CDR3 sequence: CAISESGSGSWTGELFF. CDR3 DNA: TGTGCCATCAGTGAGTCGGGGAGCGGGAGCTGGACCGGGGAGCTGTTTTTT.

The rearrangement uses TRBV2 and TRBJ2-1; D not certain. The CDR3 loop spans 12 amino acids. V lost 5 bases, J lost 4 bases, and 6 bases lay in between. Germline CDR1 reads SNHLY; CDR2 reads FYNNEI. Here the CDR3 DNA reads TGTGCCAGCAGTCCCGTTTACAATGAGCAGTTCTTC. As protein: CASSPVYNEQFF.

This chain links TRBV6-5 with TRBJ1-6; a weak D match, TRBD1 (6 bases). This CDR3 has 14 amino acids. V lost 7 bases and J lost 7, with 14 bases in between. Germline CDR1 and CDR2: MNHEY and SVGAGI. The CDR3 spells CASMRGGGNSPLHF. The CDR3 nucleotides are TGTGCCAGCATGAGGGGGGGCGGGAATTCACCCCTCCACTTT.

This chain links TRBV7-3 with TRBJ2-4; D not certain. The germline V and J ends were trimmed by 2 bases and 7 bases, with 9 bases remaining between them. There are 13 residues in the CDR3. CDR1 is SGHTA and CDR2 is FQGTGA in the germline V gene. Here the CDR3 DNA reads TGTGCCAGCAGCTTATATATTGGCAACATTCAGTACTTC. Translated: CASSLYIGNIQYF.

The chain joins TRBV5-1 to TRBJ1-2, with TRBD1 identical over 8 bases. Germline-derived CDR1 and CDR2 are SGHRS and YFSETQ. This CDR3 is built from 14 residues. The V gene end was trimmed by 7 bases and the J gene end by 6 bases; junction bases not matched to a gene: 11. CDR3 DNA: TGCGCCAGCTCCCAACAGGGGGGGTTCAATGGCTACACCTTC. This codes for CASSQQGGFNGYTF. The entire variable domain, with the rest obtained from reference TRBV5-1 and TRBJ1-2, is as follows: KAGVTQTPRYLIKTRGQQVTLSCSPISGHRSVSWYQQTPGQGLQFLFEYFSETQRNKGNFPGRFSGRQFSNSRSEMNVSTLELGDSALYLCASSQQGGFNGYTFGSGTRLTVV.

V is TRBV15 and J is TRBJ2-3; D is possibly TRBD2 (5 bases). Trimming left V 0 bases short and J 0 bases short, with 13 bases between. The germline CDR1 and CDR2 sequences are LNHNV and YYDKDF (reference sequence). The CDR3 sequence is 17 residues long. The CDR3 protein is CATSRDRRGSSTDTQYF. The CDR3 nucleotides are TGTGCCACCAGCAGAGACCGCCGGGGATCTAGCACAGATACGCAGTATTTT.

The chain links TRBV13 to TRBJ2-5; 13 positions agree with TRBD2. This CDR3 has 16 amino acids. The V gene end was trimmed by 5 bases and the J gene end by 1 base; junction bases not matched to a gene: 4. CDR1 and CDR2 from the germline V gene are PRHDT and FYEKMQ (reference sequence). The CDR3, as DNA: TGTGCCAGCAGCCTCAGACTAGCGGGGGGCCAAGAGACCCAGTACTTC. It codes for CASSLRLAGGQETQYF.

The V gene is TRBV5-1, the J gene TRBJ2-3; D is ambiguous. Trimming removed 1 base at V and 0 bases at J, with 9 bases between. The CDR3 sequence is 15 residues long. Germline V lookup: CDR1 SGHRS, CDR2 YFSETQ. The CDR3 DNA follows: TGCGCCAGCAGCTTGCCAGCGCAAAGCACAGATACGCAGTATTTT. Amino acids: CASSLPAQSTDTQYF.

The rearrangement links TRBV28 to TRBJ2-1, with 8 bases aligning to TRBD2. V dropped 5 bases and J dropped 0; count of bases not matched to a gene: 12. This CDR3 has 18 residues. CDR1 is MDHEN, CDR2 SYDVKM, per germline. Here the CDR3 reads CASSPQTTSESSYNEQFF. CDR3 nucleotides: TGTGCCAGCAGTCCCCAAACGACTAGCGAGAGCTCCTACAATGAGCAGTTCTTC.

The genes are TRBV19 and TRBJ1-3, with a possible D match to TRBD1 (6 bases). V lost 8 bases to trimming and J lost 2 bases, with 16 bases between them. CDR1 is LNHDA, CDR2 SQIVND, per germline (reference sequence). The CDR3 length is 15 residues. The CDR3 nucleotides are TGTGCCAGTGCTACGGGGGGGCCTACTGGAAACACCATATATTTT. Translation: CASATGGPTGNTIYF.

The J gene is TRBJ2-5, the V gene TRBV27; 12 nucleotides align to TRBD2. The CDR3 has 15 amino acids. The ends lost 5 bases at V and 5 bases at J; junction bases unmatched: 6. Germline values: CDR1 MNHEY, CDR2 SMNVEV (reference sequence). The CDR3 DNA follows: TGTGCCAGCAGTCCGCTAGCGGGAGGGGGCGAGACCCAGTACTTC. It codes for CASSPLAGGGETQYF.

This clone has just a few counts. This CDR3 is also generated by other DNA sequences in the sample. V and J are TRBV2 and TRBJ2-5; D is possibly TRBD2 (6 bases). Trimming took off 7 bases at V and 1 base at J, with 19 bases between the two ends. CDR3 size: 16 residues. CDR1 is SNHLY, CDR2 FYNNEI, per germline. CDR3 DNA sequence: TGTGCCAGCACCATTAGCGGAGAGGGGAGCCAAGAGACCCAGTACTTC. Amino acids: CASTISGEGSQETQYF.

The rearrangement uses TRBV4-1 and TRBJ2-7; tentative D call: TRBD1 (6 bases). This CDR3 contains 16 residues. CDR1 is MGHRA, CDR2 YSYEKL, per germline. Trimming shortened V by 1 base and J by 6 bases, and 19 bases separated the two germline ends. The CDR3 region is CASSQGVRDIEPEQYF. Written as DNA, the CDR3 is TGCGCCAGCAGCCAAGGAGTCCGGGACATAGAGCCCGAGCAGTACTTC.

V and J are TRBV30 and TRBJ2-7; D is possibly TRBD2 (5 bases). The germline CDR1 and CDR2 sequences are GTSNPN and SVGIG (reference sequence). This CDR3 contains 11 residues. V was cut by 3 bases and J by 10 bases, with 13 bases left in between. CDR3 DNA: TGTGCCTGGAGCCTGGGAGAGCACCAGTACTTC. Translation gives CAWSLGEHQYF.

V usage is TRBV29-1 and J usage is TRBJ1-1; D is uncertain. Germline loops: CDR1 SQVTM, CDR2 ANQGSEA. The CDR3 has 13 residues. The V end was cut by 1 base, the J end by 5 bases, with 11 bases between. The CDR3 region is CSVEAGWGTEAFF. The CDR3 region has the DNA TGCAGCGTTGAAGCGGGGTGGGGTACTGAAGCTTTCTTT.

The chain combines TRBV7-8 with TRBJ2-2; 9 bases agree with TRBD2. Germline lookup yields CDR1 SGHVS and CDR2 FQNEAQ. With 1 base clipped from V and 3 bases from J, the junction kept 9 bases outside the gene matches. The length of the CDR3 is 18 residues. CDR3 in amino acids: CASSLVMASGKYTGELFF. The CDR3 nucleotides read TGTGCCAGCAGCTTAGTCATGGCTAGCGGGAAATACACCGGGGAGCTGTTTTTT.

V is TRBV7-6 and J is TRBJ2-5; TRBD2 matches at 8 bases. The trim removed 5 bases at V and 2 bases at J, leaving 4 bases unmatched. The CDR3 sequence is 14 residues long. Germline CDR1 is SGHVS and CDR2 is FNYEAQ. The CDR3 DNA follows: TGTGCCAGCAGCCTCGGGAGGGATCAAGAGACCCAGTACTTC. Its translation: CASSLGRDQETQYF.